This TCR beta chain was retrieved from a study of blood T cell repertoires in COVID-19. Study information: Material from acute and convalescent COVID-19 was sourced from the United States, Italy and Spain. T cells, B-cell-depleted T cells, or PBMCs supplied cDNA or gDNA.

CDR1 is KGHSH, CDR2 LQKENI, per germline. After removal of 4 bases from V and 0 bases from J, the junction contained 6 bases not matched to a gene. The CDR3 contains 16 residues. Source study methods: The assay estimated nucleated cells by amplifying reference gene primers. Sequenced by immunoSEQ multiplex PCR; TCRdb stores in-frame clones only, minus some. That table furnishes V, J and clone size, whereas the DNA furnished D and trimming. The sample includes about 140,000 clones, 75% to 90% of them seen just once. This chain connects TRBV18 to TRBJ2-5; TRBD1 aligns across 9 bases. This receptor was identified in a man aged 55 to 70 with active or convalescent COVID-19. The sequencing input was peripheral blood. The CDR3 nucleotides read TGTGCCAGCTCACAAAACCGGGACAGGGACCAAGAGACCCAGTACTTC. It translates to CASSQNRDRDQETQYF.